Listed below are T cell receptor beta chains from one sample, sequenced in a study of shared T cell receptors in the human thymus. Some clones are missing from TCRdb's copy, which holds only in-frame ones; the method was immunoSEQ multiplex PCR. This sample has some 660,000 clones; about 90% occur once, and the top ten carry about 0.0094%. The same data also contributed to another study, on human thymus T cells.

Sample: thymocytes. The source of these receptors is a boy in the first two years of life with a congenital heart defect. The CDR3 runs from the conserved cysteine through the conserved F or W. The order of the fields is J gene, D gene, V gene, clone size, CDR3 DNA, CDR3 protein. The D gene is left open where the match is weak. Size values are once, few and many counts, or a class for expanded clones, and some rows have none.

TRBJ2-5 | NA | TRBV7-8 | few | TGTGCCAGCAGCCCTACGAGCGGGCAGACCCAGTACTTC | CASSPTSGQTQYF
TRBJ2-7 | NA | TRBV7-2 | NA | TGTGCCAGCAGCTTAATTCGGGGTACGCCCTACGAGCAGTACTTC | CASSLIRGTPYEQYF
TRBJ2-7 | NA | TRBV7-2 | once | TGTGCCAGCAGCTTAGTTGGAGGGGGCCGGGCCTACGAGCAGTACTTC | CASSLVGGGRAYEQYF
TRBJ2-7 | TRBD2 | TRBV5-1 | NA | TGCGCCAGCAGCGTCGGGACTAGCCCAGGGACGGACGAGCAGTACTTC | CASSVGTSPGTDEQYF
TRBJ2-7 | NA | TRBV5-4 | NA | TGTGCCAGCAGCTCGCGAGACGAGCAGTACTTC | CASSSRDEQYF
TRBJ1-3 | NA | TRBV19 | NA | TGTGCCAGTAGTATAACATCCGACTCTGGAAACACCATATATTTT | CASSITSDSGNTIYF
TRBJ1-1 | TRBD1 | TRBV15 | NA | TGTGCCACCAGCAGAGATGGGGCACAGGGGGCTTTCTTT | CATSRDGAQGAFF
TRBJ1-1 | NA | TRBV30 | few | TGTGCCTGGAGTGTACTCCCCCCCCAGGGGCTACAGAACACTGAAGCTTTCTTT | CAWSVLPPQGLQNTEAFF
TRBJ2-2 | NA | TRBV6-4 | NA | TGTGCCAGCAGTGACGAACAGGGAGTCGGGGAGCTGTTTTTT | CASSDEQGVGELFF
TRBJ2-7 | TRBD1 | TRBV11-2 | once | TGTGCCAGCAGCCTCTCGACAGGGCCGACCTACGAGCAGTACTTC | CASSLSTGPTYEQYF
TRBJ1-1 | NA | TRBV30 | NA | TGTGCCTGGGGGGGCCGATTGACGGGCGTAACCCCAGAGAACACTGAAGCTTTCTTT | CAWGGRLTGVTPENTEAFF
TRBJ1-1 | TRBD1 | TRBV5-4 | NA | TGTGCCAGCAGCCCACAGGGGGCACCGATAAGGTTCACTGAAGCTTTCTTT | CASSPQGAPIRFTEAFF
TRBJ2-7 | TRBD2 | TRBV6-1 | NA | TGTGCCAGCAGTGAACCCGGACTAGCGGAATACGAGCAGTACTTC | CASSEPGLAEYEQYF
TRBJ1-4 | TRBD1 | TRBV7-8 | once | TGTGCCAGCAGCTTAGGCGCTGGGCAGGGGGTCCCGAATGCAACTAATGAAAAACTGTTTTTT | CASSLGAGQGVPNATNEKLFF
TRBJ1-1 | NA | TRBV7-2 | NA | TGTGCCAGCAGCCAAAACACACCGGGATACGAGAACACTGAAGCTTTCTTT | CASSQNTPGYENTEAFF
TRBJ2-3 | TRBD2 | TRBV5-1 | NA | TGCGCCAGCAGCCTGACTAGCGGGAGGACAGATACGCAGTATTTT | CASSLTSGRTDTQYF
TRBJ1-2 | NA | TRBV4-3 | NA | TGCGCCAGCAGCCAAGGGGACAAACCCCCTGCTAACTATGGCTACACCTTC | CASSQGDKPPANYGYTF
TRBJ2-3 | TRBD2 | TRBV28 | few | TGTGCCAGCAGTTTAAAGGGACTAGCGTATCCTAGCACAGATACGCAGTATTTT | CASSLKGLAYPSTDTQYF
TRBJ2-2 | TRBD2 | TRBV4-3 | NA | TGCGCCAGCAGCCAAAAAGAACGCTCCTCCCCTCGGACTAGCGGGAGAAACGGGGAGCTGTTTTTT | CASSQKERSSPRTSGRNGELFF
TRBJ1-5 | NA | TRBV28 | NA | TGTGCCACCAGTTTGATGGCCGGGAATAGCAATCAGCCCCAGCATTTT | CATSLMAGNSNQPQHF
TRBJ1-6 | TRBD1 | TRBV11-2 | few | TGTGCCAGCAGCCTGAGGGACAGCTATAATTCACCCCTCCACTTT | CASSLRDSYNSPLHF
TRBJ2-7 | NA | TRBV6-5 | NA | TGTGCCAGCAGTTATTCGCCAGGGCTCAACTACGAGCAGTACTTC | CASSYSPGLNYEQYF
TRBJ1-3 | NA | TRBV4-3 | NA | TGCGCCAGCAGCCAAGATAATTTGGTGTACACCGATGGAAACACCATATATTTT | CASSQDNLVYTDGNTIYF
TRBJ1-1 | NA | TRBV5-1 | few | TGCGCCAGCATCGCGGAGCAGGGGCGCGCTTTCTTT | CASIAEQGRAFF
TRBJ2-7 | TRBD2 | TRBV5-1 | NA | TGCGCCAGCAGCGGGGGGACTAGCGGGAGGCCCTACGAGCAGTACTTC | CASSGGTSGRPYEQYF
TRBJ1-5 | NA | TRBV6-6 | NA | TGTGCCAGCAGTTACTCGATAGAGAACCGGCCCCAGCATTTT | CASSYSIENRPQHF
TRBJ2-1 | TRBD2 | TRBV11-2 | NA | TGTGCCAGCAGCACACTAGCGAGCTCCTACAATGAGCAGTTCTTC | CASSTLASSYNEQFF
TRBJ2-5 | NA | TRBV9 | NA | TGTGCCAGCAGCGTAAAGGAGCAAGAGACCCAGTACTTC | CASSVKEQETQYF
TRBJ2-1 | NA | TRBV29-1 | NA | TGCAGCGTCAGGGGACGCTATGAGCAGTTCTTC | CSVRGRYEQFF
TRBJ1-5 | TRBD1 | TRBV6-6 | NA | TGTGCCAGCAGTTACACAGGGGGTCAGCCCCAGCATTTT | CASSYTGGQPQHF
TRBJ2-3 | NA | TRBV4-3 | NA | TGCGCCAGCAGCCAAGATAAAAGGTACAGGCGGGAAAGCACAGATACGCAGTATTTT | CASSQDKRYRRESTDTQYF
TRBJ2-5 | TRBD1 | TRBV28 | NA | TGTGCCAGCAGTTTACCCCCCGGGACAGGGGTACGGGAGACCCAGTACTTC | CASSLPPGTGVRETQYF
TRBJ1-1 | NA | TRBV30 | NA | TGTGCCTGGAGTGCTAAACAGGGCCGAGGGACTGAAGCTTTCTTT | CAWSAKQGRGTEAFF
TRBJ1-6 | TRBD1 | TRBV19 | NA | TGTGCCAGTAGCTCCCGTGGACAGGGTCCCTCCTATAATTCACCCCTCCACTTT | CASSSRGQGPSYNSPLHF
TRBJ2-7 | NA | TRBV11-2 | NA | TGTGCCAGCAGCCCGAGGGTACAGGGTAAGGCCTCCTACGAGCAGTACTTC | CASSPRVQGKASYEQYF
TRBJ2-7 | NA | TRBV6-5 | NA | TGTGCCAGCAGTTACCAGGGCTACCACGAGCAGTACTTC | CASSYQGYHEQYF
TRBJ1-5 | NA | TRBV7-2 | NA | TGTGCCAGCAGCTTATTACGTGGGAGCGGCAATCAGCCCCAGCATTTT | CASSLLRGSGNQPQHF
TRBJ2-2 | NA | TRBV10-2 | NA | TGCGCCAGCGTTCCCCGGGGGAACACCGGGGAGCTGTTTTTT | CASVPRGNTGELFF
TRBJ2-7 | TRBD1 | TRBV28 | few | TGTGCCAGCAGTTTTTCTCCCGACAGGGCGACCTACGAGCAGTACTTC | CASSFSPDRATYEQYF
TRBJ2-7 | NA | TRBV4-1 | NA | TGCGCCAGCAGCCAAGAAGGCGAGGAAACCTCCTACGAGCAGTACTTC | CASSQEGEETSYEQYF
TRBJ2-3 | TRBD2 | TRBV27 | NA | TGTGCCAGCAGTTTGAGGCGGGGGGGTATCACGGGTACGCAGTATTTT | CASSLRRGGITGTQYF
TRBJ2-1 | NA | TRBV6-1 | NA | TGTGCCAGCAGTGAACCCCATCAGGGGGTGATACACCTGGACTACCACAATGAGCAGTTCTTC | CASSEPHQGVIHLDYHNEQFF
TRBJ2-3 | TRBD2 | TRBV30 | NA | TGTGCCTGGAGTGTCACAAGCGGGAGGGCTTTGAATGGCACAGATACGCAGTATTTT | CAWSVTSGRALNGTDTQYF
TRBJ1-5 | NA | TRBV2 | few | TGTGCCAGCGCTGATCAGGTTTATAGCAATCAGCCCCAGCATTTT | CASADQVYSNQPQHF
TRBJ2-5 | NA | TRBV27 | NA | TGTGCCAGCAGTTATACGGACAGCCAAGAGACCCAGTACTTC | CASSYTDSQETQYF
TRBJ2-7 | TRBD2 | TRBV27 | NA | TGTGCCAGCAGGGTCGGGCGGGAGGCTCTTGGCGAGCAGTACTTC | CASRVGREALGEQYF
TRBJ1-2 | TRBD1 | TRBV6-5 | NA | TGTGCCAGCACGCTAGGGACAGGGCCCAACTATGGCTACACCTTC | CASTLGTGPNYGYTF
TRBJ2-3 | NA | TRBV27 | NA | TGTGCCAGCAGTTTTTTCAGCGGGCCCCCGGGGACAGATACGCAGTATTTT | CASSFFSGPPGTDTQYF
TRBJ2-2 | TRBD1 | TRBV5-1 | NA | TGCGCCAGCAGCTTGGCCTCAGGGGGCTGGACCGGGGAGCTGTTTTTT | CASSLASGGWTGELFF
TRBJ1-1 | NA | TRBV4-3 | NA | TGCGCCAGCAGCCATGGACAGCCGAAACCAAATGAAGCTTTCTTT | CASSHGQPKPNEAFF